This T cell receptor (beta chain) was captured by sequencing in a study of blood T cell repertoires in COVID-19 (dated by TCRdb to 2018 to 2021). A note on the overall study: Collaborator samples came from the United States, Italy and Spain and covered acute and convalescent phases of COVID-19. The material from the prospective study consisted of cDNA or gDNA derived from T cells, B-cell-depleted T cells, or PBMCs. The dataset comprised deeply sampled blood TCRbeta repertoires from subjects exposed to, actively infected with, or recovered from COVID-19. The repertoires were released in a freely available public database intended as a resource for research on the immune response to SARS-CoV-2. Samples came from the ongoing ImmuneRACE study (first 160 participants) plus 1,254 subjects from 6 global collaborators. Nearly every sample came with metadata listing a de-identified subject ID, COVID-19 status, age in years and sex. Where available, HLA class I and class II types were taken from metadata supplied by the sample provider and were not determined by assay-based typing. Broad study findings and their caveats: The amount of clinical and demographic metadata varied by source and participant and was provided uncurated.

Enrolling through a virtual design, the prospective study's participants ranged in age from roughly 18 to 95 years and lived across roughly 23 United States geographic areas. In the prospective study, participants were assigned to cohorts based on the clinical history participants reported in a screening survey and a study questionnaire. Recovered participants in ImmuneRACE Cohort 3 were defined as having two consecutive negative NP/OP PCR tests, clearance from a healthcare professional, or resolution of symptoms. In the prospective study, mobile phlebotomists collected whole blood, serum and a nasopharyngeal or oropharyngeal swab from each participant. Prospective study participants could optionally give additional blood draws and questionnaires over an approximately 2-month period. Before DNA extraction, blood samples from the prospective study were shipped at room temperature or frozen. TCRbeta CDR3 regions were amplified from genomic DNA by means of the immunoSEQ Assay, a bias-controlled multiplex PCR. The study's own analysis went as follows. Within the assay, amplification of reference gene primers was used to estimate how many nucleated cells each sample contained. Sequence reads were collapsed and filtered to measure the absolute abundance of every unique TCRbeta CDR3 rearrangement. For each sample, productive Simpson clonality was calculated as the square root of Simpson's diversity index over productive rearrangements. TCRdb limited this immuneACCESS table to in-frame rearrangements with V and J called. A share of clones is missing; checked studies link under half to unresolved V genes, and the rest is unexplained. Clonal size and the V and J genes are those of that table, whereas D and trimming came from the DNA. This sample gives 150,000 or so clones in total; more than 75% of them show up just once. The top ten hold over 5% of the sample.

V sheds 2 bases and J sheds 0 bases, leaving 17 bases between their ends. From the germline V gene, CDR1 is SGHVS and CDR2 is FNYEAQ. The CDR3 starts with the cysteine, ends with the phenylalanine, and has 18 residues. Only the CDR3 DNA stays, 54 bases, in frame from base 1. With regard to this clone: Its antigen is still unknown. No much larger clonotype is one base removed from it; base qualities were not supplied.

This chain is built from TRBV7-6 and TRBJ2-1; the D segment could be TRBD2, given 6 matching bases. The receptor's source is a woman between 45 and 65 years old who had recovered from COVID-19. Sequencing input: PBMCs or T cells enriched from blood (not recorded which). The nucleotides read TGTGCCAGCAGCTTATATATCCGGGGGACGAGCTCCTACAATGAGCAGTTCTTC. Its protein reads: CASSLYIRGTSSYNEQFF.